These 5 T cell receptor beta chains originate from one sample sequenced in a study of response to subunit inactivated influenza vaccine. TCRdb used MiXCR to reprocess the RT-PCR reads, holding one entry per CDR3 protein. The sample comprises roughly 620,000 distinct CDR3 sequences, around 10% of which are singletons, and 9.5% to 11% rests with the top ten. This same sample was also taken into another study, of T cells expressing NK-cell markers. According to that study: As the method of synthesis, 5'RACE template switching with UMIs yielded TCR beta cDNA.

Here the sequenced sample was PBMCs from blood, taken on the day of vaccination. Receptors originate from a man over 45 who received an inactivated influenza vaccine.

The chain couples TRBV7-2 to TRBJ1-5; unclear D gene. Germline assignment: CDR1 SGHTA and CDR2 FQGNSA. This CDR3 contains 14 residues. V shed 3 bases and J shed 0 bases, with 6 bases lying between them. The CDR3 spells CASSFIDSNQPQHF. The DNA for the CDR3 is TGTGCCAGCAGCTTCATTGATAGCAATCAGCCCCAGCATTTT.

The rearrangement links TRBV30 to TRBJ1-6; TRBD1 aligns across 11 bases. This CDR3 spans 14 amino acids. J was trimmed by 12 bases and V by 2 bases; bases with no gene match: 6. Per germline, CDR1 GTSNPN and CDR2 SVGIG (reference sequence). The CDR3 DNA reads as TGTGCCTGGAGTCGGGGACAGGGGGTTTTACCCCTCCACTTT. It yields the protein CAWSRGQGVLPLHF.

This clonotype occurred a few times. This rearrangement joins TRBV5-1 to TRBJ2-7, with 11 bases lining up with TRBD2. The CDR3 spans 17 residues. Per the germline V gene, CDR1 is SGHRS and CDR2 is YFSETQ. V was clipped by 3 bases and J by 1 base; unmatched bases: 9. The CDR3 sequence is CASSSGLAGGLSYEQYF. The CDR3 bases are TGCGCCAGCAGCTCCGGACTAGCGGGCGGACTTTCCTACGAGCAGTACTTC.

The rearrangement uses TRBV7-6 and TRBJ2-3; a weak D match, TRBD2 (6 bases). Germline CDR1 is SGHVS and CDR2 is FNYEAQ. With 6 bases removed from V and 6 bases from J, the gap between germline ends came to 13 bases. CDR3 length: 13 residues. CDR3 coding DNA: TGTGCCAGCAGTACCGCGGCGGGGGATACGCAGTATTTT. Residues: CASSTAAGDTQYF. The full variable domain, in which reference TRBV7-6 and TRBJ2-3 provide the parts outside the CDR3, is GAGVSQSPRYKVTKRGQDVALRCDPISGHVSLYWYRQALGQGPEFLTYFNYEAQQDKSGLPNDRFSAERPEGSISTLTIQRTEQRDSAMYRCASSTAAGDTQYFGPGTRLTVL.

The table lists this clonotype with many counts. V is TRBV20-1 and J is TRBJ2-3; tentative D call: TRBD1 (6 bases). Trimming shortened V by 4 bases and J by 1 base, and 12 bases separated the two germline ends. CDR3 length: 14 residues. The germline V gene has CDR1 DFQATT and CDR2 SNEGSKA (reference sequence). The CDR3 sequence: CSAIQGRGTDTQYF. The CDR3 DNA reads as TGCAGTGCTATACAGGGCAGGGGCACAGATACGCAGTATTTT.